Below are 30 T cell receptor beta chains sequenced from a single sample in a study of blood T cells in healthy people across ages. Primed by a sample-barcoded 5' primer and a J-beta primer mix, a second PCR proceeded for roughly 7 to 11 cycles. MiXCR, applied by TCRdb to the 5' RACE reads, yields one record per CDR3 protein. The data contain some 760,000 distinct CDR3 sequences, more than 20% of them seen just once; the ten biggest clones take up roughly 9%. The data also belong to a second study, concerning T cells of mothers and their children.

Sequencing was carried out using blood. These receptors all stem from a boy aged 10-17 years in good health.

Ten or more counts support this clonotype. V gene TRBV7-2 combines with J gene TRBJ2-3; TRBD1 is a possible D gene (5 bases). This CDR3 contains 14 residues. The V end was cut by 2 bases, the J end by 1 base, with 7 bases between. The germline V gene has CDR1 SGHTA and CDR2 FQGNSA. As DNA, the CDR3 is TGTGCCAGCAGCTTAATAGGGGGCACAGATACGCAGTATTTT. It is translated as CASSLIGGTDTQYF.

V usage is TRBV11-2 and J usage is TRBJ1-1, with D possibly matching TRBD1 (5 bases). The length of the CDR3 is 13 residues. Trimming removed 3 bases from V and 6 bases from J, with 11 bases in between. Germline assignment: CDR1 SGHAT and CDR2 FQNNGV. CDR3 bases: TGTGCCAGCAGCTTGGACACTTTGCCTGAAGCTTTCTTT. It codes for CASSLDTLPEAFF.

This clonotype has a handful of counts. V gene TRBV7-2 combines with J gene TRBJ2-3; the D is unclear. V lost 4 bases and J lost 2, with 10 bases in between. This CDR3 contains 14 residues. From germline, CDR1 is SGHTA and CDR2 FQGNSA. The CDR3: CASSWGVNTDTQYF. CDR3 bases: TGTGCCAGCAGCTGGGGTGTAAACACAGATACGCAGTATTTT.

The table lists this clonotype with many counts. The chain links TRBV7-2 to TRBJ2-5; unclear D gene. There are 14 residues in the CDR3. Trimming pared 3 bases from V and 1 base from J, leaving 9 bases between. CDR1 is SGHTA and CDR2 is FQGNSA in the germline V gene. CDR3 sequence: CASSLWAAQETQYF. The CDR3 bases are TGTGCCAGCAGCTTGTGGGCCGCCCAAGAGACCCAGTACTTC.

J is TRBJ1-4 and V is TRBV20-1; D is perhaps TRBD1 (5 bases). This CDR3 spans 14 amino acids. V was cut by 2 bases and J by 8 bases, with 15 bases left in between. Germline V gives CDR1 DFQATT, CDR2 SNEGSKA (reference sequence). CDR3 sequence (DNA): TGCAGTGCTAGACCGTTTTTAACAGGCGAAAAACTGTTTTTT. As protein: CSARPFLTGEKLFF.

In this sample, this clonotype turned up a few times. DNA for the CDR3: TGCAGTGCTAGGACAGGGAAGGGGGAGACCCAGTACTTC. This translates into CSARTGKGETQYF. The chain combines TRBV20-1 with TRBJ2-5, with 7 bases identical to TRBD1. The trim removed 3 bases at V and 5 bases at J, leaving 6 bases unmatched. CDR1 and CDR2 from the germline V gene are DFQATT and SNEGSKA (reference sequence). The CDR3 sequence is 13 residues long.

This clonotype showed up just a few times. The V and J genes are TRBV29-1 and TRBJ2-1; 7 bases fit TRBD2. CDR3 length: 11 residues. Germline CDR1 and CDR2: SQVTM and ANQGSEA. V trimming: 6 bases; J trimming: 11 bases; junction bases outside the gene matches: 7. CDR3 in amino acids: CSVHRGDQQFF. The CDR3 coding sequence is TGCAGCGTCCACCGGGGGGATCAGCAGTTCTTC.

This chain links TRBV12-3 or TRBV12-4 with TRBJ2-1; 10 bases map to TRBD2. The CDR3 consists of 16 residues. The junction had 8 bases not matched to a gene; V was cut back by 6 bases and J by 3 bases. The CDR3 nucleotides are TGTGCCAGCAGCCTCACGCTAGCGGGGGTCTACAATGAGCAGTTCTTC. It yields the protein CASSLTLAGVYNEQFF.

This clonotype has only a few counts. The genes are TRBV20-1 and TRBJ1-4; the D gene is possibly TRBD1 (6 bases). This CDR3 has 14 amino acids. The V gene lost 5 bases and the J gene lost 2 bases, with 12 bases spanning the gap. Looked up from germline, CDR1 is DFQATT and CDR2 is SNEGSKA (reference sequence). The chain's CDR3 is CSAPRQETNEKLFF. The DNA of the CDR3 is TGCAGTGCTCCCAGACAGGAGACTAATGAAAAACTGTTTTTT.

The table lists this clonotype with a few counts. The CDR3, as DNA: TGCGCCAGCACCGCGGGACAGAACAACCAAGAGACCCAGTACTTC. This translates into CASTAGQNNQETQYF. V is TRBV5-1 and J is TRBJ2-5, with a weak D call TRBD1 (7 bases). The germline V gene encodes CDR1 SGHRS and CDR2 YFSETQ. The CDR3 has 15 residues. Deletions cut 6 bases from V and 0 bases from J, with 15 bases between.

The chain carries TRBV20-1 and TRBJ2-3; 11 bases line up with TRBD2. The CDR3 loop spans 16 amino acids. V was clipped by 4 bases and J by 2 bases; unmatched bases: 8. The germline gives CDR1 DFQATT, CDR2 SNEGSKA (reference sequence). The CDR3 region is CSAIPPSGGTTDTQYF. The CDR3 nucleotides are TGCAGTGCTATCCCCCCTAGCGGGGGGACCACAGATACGCAGTATTTT.

The gene calls are TRBV19 and TRBJ1-1; TRBD1 might be the D (6 bases). CDR3 length: 13 residues. The V end was cut by 5 bases, the J end by 1 base, with 8 bases between. Germline CDR1 reads LNHDA; CDR2 reads SQIVND (reference sequence). CDR3: CASSGQKNTEAFF. For the CDR3, the DNA is TGTGCCAGTAGTGGACAGAAGAACACTGAAGCTTTCTTT.

The sample holds a few counts of this clonotype. The chain is built from TRBV13 and TRBJ1-1; the match to TRBD1 covers 7 bases. V dropped 5 bases and J dropped 3; count of bases not matched to a gene: 9. The V gene's germline CDR1 is PRHDT and CDR2 FYEKMQ (reference sequence). This CDR3 region has 15 residues. The CDR3 loop is CASSPSTGRDTEAFF. In nucleotides, the CDR3 is TGTGCCAGCAGCCCATCGACAGGGAGGGACACTGAAGCTTTCTTT. Full variable domain (rest looked up from reference TRBV13 and TRBJ1-1): AAGVIQSPRHLIKEKRETATLKCYPIPRHDTVYWYQQGPGQDPQFLISFYEKMQSDKGSIPDRFSAQQFSDYHSELNMSSLELGDSALYFCASSPSTGRDTEAFFGQGTRLTVV.

At least ten counts were recorded for this clonotype. The chain has TRBV4-1 and TRBJ2-5, with TRBD1 matching 9 bases. The J segment lost 5 bases and the V segment lost 8 bases, leaving 3 bases of the junction unmatched. This CDR3 is 12 amino acids long. Per the germline V gene, CDR1 is MGHRA and CDR2 is YSYEKL. The CDR3: CASRGQGETQYF. The CDR3 DNA is TGCGCCAGCCGCGGACAGGGGGAGACCCAGTACTTC.

DNA for the CDR3: TGTGCCAGCAGCCGACCGGGACTAGCTCCCGAGCAGTACTTC. Translated: CASSRPGLAPEQYF. The genes are TRBV3-1 and TRBJ2-7; TRBD2 matches at 9 bases. J lost 6 bases, V lost 4 bases, and 7 bases had no gene match. The V gene's germline CDR1 is LGHDT and CDR2 YNNKEL (reference sequence). The CDR3 length is 14 residues.

The chain combines TRBV29-1 with TRBJ1-1; no clear D. V was pared by 4 bases and J by 0 bases, with 18 bases between. The CDR3 is 16 amino acids. CDR1 SQVTM and CDR2 ANQGSEA come from the germline V gene. CDR3 nucleotide sequence: TGCAGCGTTGGAGCAGTCTGGGCAGAAATGAACACTGAAGCTTTCTTT. This translates into CSVGAVWAEMNTEAFF.

The chain has TRBV4-3 and TRBJ2-7; no clear D. Per germline, CDR1 LGHNA and CDR2 YSLEER. This CDR3 region has 13 residues. V lost 1 base and J 4 bases, leaving 8 bases between the germline ends. The CDR3 loop is CASSQGYNYEQYF. Written as DNA, the CDR3 is TGCGCCAGCAGCCAAGGATATAATTACGAGCAGTACTTC.

V usage is TRBV7-2 and J usage is TRBJ2-5, with TRBD1 identical over 11 bases. CDR1 and CDR2 from the germline V gene are SGHTA and FQGNSA. Unmatched junction bases numbered 13, after V lost 5 bases and J lost 11 bases. The CDR3 loop spans 15 amino acids. The CDR3 DNA is TGTGCCAGCAGCGGCAGGACAGGGGGCTCCTTTGAGCAGTACTTC. Protein sequence: CASSGRTGGSFEQYF.

The J gene is TRBJ2-2, the V gene TRBV6-1, with TRBD1 matching over 9 bases. The junction had 18 bases not matched to a gene; V was cut back by 4 bases and J by 6 bases. This CDR3 is 19 amino acids long. Germline V CDR1 and CDR2: MNHNS, SASEGT. CDR3 sequence: CASSAWGTGRPGRSGELFF. The CDR3 bases are TGTGCCAGCAGTGCGTGGGGGACAGGGAGGCCAGGACGGTCCGGGGAGCTGTTTTTT.

The rearrangement links TRBV29-1 to TRBJ2-4, with D hard to call. The CDR3 runs to 14 residues. Between the trimmed V and J ends, which lost 5 bases and 0 bases, there was a span of 11 bases. Germline lookup yields CDR1 SQVTM and CDR2 ANQGSEA. CDR3 in DNA: TGCAGCGTTATGGGTCTTCTAGCCAAAAACATTCAGTACTTC. Translated, it gives CSVMGLLAKNIQYF.

The rearrangement links TRBV18 to TRBJ2-5, with TRBD1 matching 11 bases. Trimming took 0 bases from V and 4 from J; bases not matched to a gene: 10. Germline V CDR1 and CDR2: KGHSH, LQKENI. The CDR3 is 18 residues long. The CDR3 is CASSPPLPGQGASETQYF. The CDR3 bases are TGTGCCAGCTCACCACCGCTCCCCGGACAGGGGGCATCAGAGACCCAGTACTTC.

The rearrangement uses TRBV4-2 and TRBJ2-2, with D uncertain. With 1 base removed from V and 3 bases from J, the gap between germline ends came to 9 bases. This CDR3 region has 15 residues. Germline CDR1 reads LGHNA; CDR2 reads YNFKEQ. CDR3 coding DNA: TGTGCCAGCAGCCAAGGGCAGACCTACACCGGGGAGCTGTTTTTT. Translation gives CASSQGQTYTGELFF.

This clonotype has more than one count but fewer than ten. This sequence joins TRBV19 and TRBJ2-1; TRBD2 aligns across 9 bases. Germline values: CDR1 LNHDA, CDR2 SQIVND (reference sequence). The V gene end was trimmed by 4 bases and the J gene end by 0 bases; junction bases not matched to a gene: 10. The CDR3 consists of 18 residues. CDR3 nucleotide sequence: TGTGCCAGTAGTAGGGAAAGCGGGAGGACAAGCTCCTACAATGAGCAGTTCTTC. Translated, it gives CASSRESGRTSSYNEQFF.

There are a few counts of this clonotype. The chain combines TRBV27 with TRBJ1-2; D remains ambiguous. This CDR3 is built from 13 residues. Trimming removed 4 bases at V and 3 bases at J, with 9 bases between. The germline CDR1 and CDR2 sequences are MNHEY and SMNVEV (reference sequence). CDR3 in DNA: TGTGCCAGCAGTTGGGCAGCTGACTATGGCTACACCTTC. This sequence encodes CASSWAADYGYTF.

A few counts support this clonotype. The chain joins TRBV5-6 to TRBJ2-4; weak D call: TRBD2 (5 bases). V was shortened by 0 bases and J by 6 bases, with 10 bases between the two germline ends. CDR1 is SGHDT and CDR2 is YYEEEE in the germline V gene. The CDR3 contains 14 residues. The chain's CDR3 is CASSLDSAGNIQYF. As DNA, the CDR3 is TGTGCCAGCAGCTTGGATAGCGCGGGAAACATTCAGTACTTC.

The chain links TRBV7-9 to TRBJ2-5; 8 bases map to TRBD2. The DNA end favors TRBJ2-7, so the J call may be wrong. The germline CDR1 and CDR2 sequences are SEHNR and FQNEAQ (reference sequence). The CDR3 spans 15 residues. The CDR3 spells CASSPRAGATYEQYF. The CDR3 region has the DNA TGTGCCAGCAGCCCTCGAGCGGGAGCGACCTACGAGCAGTACTTC.

The rearrangement links TRBV29-1 to TRBJ1-1; TRBD1 is a possible D gene (6 bases). Germline V lookup: CDR1 SQVTM, CDR2 ANQGSEA. The V and J ends lost 4 bases and 4 bases respectively, with 19 bases between them. The CDR3 extends over 15 amino acids. CDR3: CSVGRRTVGSTEAFF. In DNA, the CDR3 is TGCAGCGTTGGGAGGAGGACAGTTGGGAGCACTGAAGCTTTCTTT.

The chain recombines TRBV29-1 with TRBJ2-5; D call uncertain. The CDR3 is 13 amino acids. Germline V gives CDR1 SQVTM, CDR2 ANQGSEA. V lost 3 bases, J lost 0 bases, and 8 bases lay in between. The DNA of the CDR3 is TGCAGCGTTGATCGGCGGAACCAAGAGACCCAGTACTTC. This translates into CSVDRRNQETQYF.

This clonotype was seen a few times. The chain joins TRBV7-9 to TRBJ1-4; D not certain. The CDR3 is 18 residues long. The germline gives CDR1 SEHNR, CDR2 FQNEAQ (reference sequence). Trimming took off 1 base at V and 0 bases at J, with 15 bases between the two ends. The CDR3 loop is CASSLGSIQTPTNEKLFF. The CDR3, as DNA: TGTGCCAGCAGCTTAGGGTCGATACAGACTCCAACTAATGAAAAACTGTTTTTT.

This chain joins TRBV7-6 and TRBJ2-1; D possibly uses TRBD1 or TRBD2 (6 bases each). Germline V CDR1 and CDR2: SGHVS, FNYEAQ. The CDR3 covers 17 residues. Trimming took off 1 base at V and 2 bases at J, with 15 bases between the two ends. CDR3 DNA: TGTGCCAGCAGCTTAGAGGAGGGGGAGGCTCCCTACAATGAGCAGTTCTTC. It yields the protein CASSLEEGEAPYNEQFF.